This T cell receptor beta chain was documented in a study of cytomegalovirus exposure and HLA in healthy donors. General study points: Cytomegalovirus status, reportedly, was diagnosed with high specificity and sensitivity by the classifier. Previous analysis showed most TCR beta V segments were productive about 90% or about 30% of the time.

The study ran its PCR with 60 Vbeta and 13 Jbeta primers. The method was immunoSEQ multiplex PCR; TCRdb's version includes in-frame clones alone and lacks a portion of them. This sample has about 160,000 clones, with just over 75% found just once. Of note for this clone: Its antigen remains unknown.

Sequenced sample: PBMCs. The sequence was collected from a man aged 40-49 years in good health and CMV-seronegative.

The CDR3 nucleotides are TGTGCCAGCTCACCGGGTGGGACAGGGGGCCCATATTTCGATTCACCCCTCCACTTT. Protein: CASSPGGTGGPYFDSPLHF. The genes are TRBV18 and TRBJ1-6, with 12 bases that match TRBD1. Trimming at V came to 3 bases and at J to 8 bases, leaving 14 bases not matched to a gene. The CDR3 contains 19 residues. CDR1 KGHSH and CDR2 LQKENI come from the germline V gene.